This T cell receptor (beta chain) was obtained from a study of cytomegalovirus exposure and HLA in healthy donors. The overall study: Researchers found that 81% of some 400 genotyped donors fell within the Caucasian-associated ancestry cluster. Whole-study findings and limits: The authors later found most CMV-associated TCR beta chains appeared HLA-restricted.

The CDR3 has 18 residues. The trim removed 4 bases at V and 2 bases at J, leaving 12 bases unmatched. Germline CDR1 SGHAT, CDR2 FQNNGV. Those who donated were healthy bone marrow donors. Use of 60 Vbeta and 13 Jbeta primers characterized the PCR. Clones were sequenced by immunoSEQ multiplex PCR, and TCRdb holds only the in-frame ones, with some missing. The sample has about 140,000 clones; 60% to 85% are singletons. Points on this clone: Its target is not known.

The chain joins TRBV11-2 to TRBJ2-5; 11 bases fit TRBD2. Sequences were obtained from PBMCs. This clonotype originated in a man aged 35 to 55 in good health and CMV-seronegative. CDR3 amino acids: CASSSITSGGPSQETQYF. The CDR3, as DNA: TGTGCCAGCAGCTCTATCACTAGCGGGGGCCCCAGTCAAGAGACCCAGTACTTC.